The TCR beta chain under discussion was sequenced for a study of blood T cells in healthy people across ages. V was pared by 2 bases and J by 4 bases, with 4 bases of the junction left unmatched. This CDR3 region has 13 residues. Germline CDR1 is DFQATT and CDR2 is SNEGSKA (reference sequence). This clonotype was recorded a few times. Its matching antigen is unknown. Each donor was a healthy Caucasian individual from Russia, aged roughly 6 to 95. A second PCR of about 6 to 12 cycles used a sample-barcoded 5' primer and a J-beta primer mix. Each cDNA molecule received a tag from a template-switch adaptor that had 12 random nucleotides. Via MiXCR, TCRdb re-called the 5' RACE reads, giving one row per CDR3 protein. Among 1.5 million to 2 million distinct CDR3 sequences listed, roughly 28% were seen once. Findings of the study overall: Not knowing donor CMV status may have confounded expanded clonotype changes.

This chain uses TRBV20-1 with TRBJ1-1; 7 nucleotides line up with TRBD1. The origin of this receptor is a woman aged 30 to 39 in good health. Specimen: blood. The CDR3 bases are TGCAGTGCTAGAACCGACAGGGCCACTGAAGCTTTCTTT. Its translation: CSARTDRATEAFF.